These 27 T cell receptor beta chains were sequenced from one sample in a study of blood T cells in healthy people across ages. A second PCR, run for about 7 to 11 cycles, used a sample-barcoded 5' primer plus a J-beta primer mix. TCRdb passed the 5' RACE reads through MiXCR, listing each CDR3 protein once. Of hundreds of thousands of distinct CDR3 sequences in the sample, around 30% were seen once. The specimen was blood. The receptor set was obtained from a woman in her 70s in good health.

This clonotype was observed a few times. CDR3 amino acids: CASSRPSETQYF. CDR3 DNA: TGTGCCAGCAGCAGACCCAGTGAGACCCAGTACTTC. The V gene is TRBV2, the J gene TRBJ2-5, with no clear D. Germline V gene sequence: CDR1 SNHLY, CDR2 FYNNEI. This CDR3 contains 12 residues. V was cut by 6 bases and J by 5 bases, with 10 bases left in between. The variable domain in full, completed from reference TRBV2 and TRBJ2-5, reads EPEVTQTPSHQVTQMGQEVILRCVPISNHLYFYWYRQILGQKVEFLVSFYNNEISEKSEIFDDQFSVERPDGSNFTLKIRSTKLEDSAMYFCASSRPSETQYFGPGTRLLVL.

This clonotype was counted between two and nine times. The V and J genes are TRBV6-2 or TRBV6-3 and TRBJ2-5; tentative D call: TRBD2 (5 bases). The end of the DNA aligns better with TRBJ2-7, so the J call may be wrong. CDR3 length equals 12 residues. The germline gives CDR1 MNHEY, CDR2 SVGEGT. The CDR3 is CASRGNVLEQYF. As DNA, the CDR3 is TGTGCCAGCCGAGGGAACGTCCTCGAGCAGTACTTC.

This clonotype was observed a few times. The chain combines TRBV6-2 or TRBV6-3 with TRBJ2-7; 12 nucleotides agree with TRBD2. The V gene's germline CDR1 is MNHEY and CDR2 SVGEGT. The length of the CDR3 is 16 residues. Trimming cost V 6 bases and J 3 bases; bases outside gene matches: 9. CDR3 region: CASRKALTSGSYEQYF. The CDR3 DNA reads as TGTGCCAGCAGAAAGGCCCTGACTAGCGGGAGCTACGAGCAGTACTTC.

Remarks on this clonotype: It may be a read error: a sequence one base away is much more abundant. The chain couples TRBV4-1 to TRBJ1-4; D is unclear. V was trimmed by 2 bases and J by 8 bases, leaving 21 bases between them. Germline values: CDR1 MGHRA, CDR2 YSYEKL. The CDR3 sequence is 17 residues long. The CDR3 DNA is TGCGCCAGCAGCCAACCCGGAGGGCAGGTCCTAGTGGAAAAACTGTTTTTT. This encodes CASSQPGGQVLVEKLFF.

The chain's CDR3 is CASVAFSREQFF. CDR3 DNA: TGTGCCAGCGTCGCCTTTTCACGTGAGCAGTTCTTC. The chain couples TRBV7-2 to TRBJ2-5; D uncertain. The end of the DNA aligns better with TRBJ2-1, so the J call may be wrong. CDR1 is SGHTA and CDR2 is FQGNSA in the germline V gene. The CDR3 runs to 12 residues.

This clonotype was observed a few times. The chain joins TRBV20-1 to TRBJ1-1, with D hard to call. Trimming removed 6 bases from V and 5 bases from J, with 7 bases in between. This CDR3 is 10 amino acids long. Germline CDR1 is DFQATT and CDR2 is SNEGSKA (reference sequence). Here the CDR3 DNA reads TGCAGTGCAGTTCGAACTGAAGCTTTCTTT. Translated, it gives CSAVRTEAFF.

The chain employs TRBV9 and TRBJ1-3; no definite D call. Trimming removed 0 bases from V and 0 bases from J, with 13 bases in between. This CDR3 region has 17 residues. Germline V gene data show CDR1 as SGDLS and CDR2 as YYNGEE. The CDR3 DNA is TGTGCCAGCAGCGTAGAACCGCGTCCCACCTCTGGAAACACCATATATTTT. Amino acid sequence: CASSVEPRPTSGNTIYF.

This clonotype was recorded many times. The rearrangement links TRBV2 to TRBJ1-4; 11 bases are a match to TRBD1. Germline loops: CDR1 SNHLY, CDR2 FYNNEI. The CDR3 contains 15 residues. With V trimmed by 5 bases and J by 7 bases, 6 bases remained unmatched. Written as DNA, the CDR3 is TGTGCCAGCAGTCCGGACAGGGGGCTCTCTGAAAAACTGTTTTTT. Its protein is CASSPDRGLSEKLFF.

In DNA form, the CDR3 reads TGTGCCAGCAGCTTACTACAGGGGGGAAGGAATGAGCAGTTCTTC. Protein sequence: CASSLLQGGRNEQFF. The gene calls are TRBV7-2 and TRBJ2-1; the match to TRBD1 covers 8 bases. The CDR3 spans 15 residues. CDR1 and CDR2 (germline): SGHTA, FQGNSA. After removal of 2 bases from V and 7 bases from J, the junction contained 7 bases not matched to a gene. The full variable domain, with the rest looked up from reference TRBV7-2 and TRBJ2-1, is GAGVSQSPSNKVTEKGKDVELRCDPISGHTALYWYRQSLGQGLEFLIYFQGNSAPDKSGLPSDRFSAERTGGSVSTLTIQRTQQEDSAVYLCASSLLQGGRNEQFFGPGTRLTVL.

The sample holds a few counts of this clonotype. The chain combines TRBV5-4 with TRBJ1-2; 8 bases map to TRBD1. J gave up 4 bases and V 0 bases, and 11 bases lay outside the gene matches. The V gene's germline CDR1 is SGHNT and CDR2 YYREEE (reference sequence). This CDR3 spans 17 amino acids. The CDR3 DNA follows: TGTGCCAGCAGCTTGGGTTTTCGGACAGGGAACGTCTATGGCTACACCTTC. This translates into CASSLGFRTGNVYGYTF.

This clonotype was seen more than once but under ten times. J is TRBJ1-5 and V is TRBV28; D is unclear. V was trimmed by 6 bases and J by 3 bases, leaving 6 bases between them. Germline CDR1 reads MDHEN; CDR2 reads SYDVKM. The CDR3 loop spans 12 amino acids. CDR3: CASREPNQPQHF. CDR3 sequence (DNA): TGTGCCAGCAGGGAACCCAATCAGCCCCAGCATTTT.

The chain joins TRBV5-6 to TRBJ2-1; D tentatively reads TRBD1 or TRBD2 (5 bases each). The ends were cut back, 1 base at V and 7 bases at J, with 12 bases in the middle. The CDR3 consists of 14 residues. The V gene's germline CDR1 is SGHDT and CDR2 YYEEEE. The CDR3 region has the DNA TGTGCCAGCAGCTTGTTTTCTTGGGGGAATGAGCAGTTCTTC. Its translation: CASSLFSWGNEQFF.

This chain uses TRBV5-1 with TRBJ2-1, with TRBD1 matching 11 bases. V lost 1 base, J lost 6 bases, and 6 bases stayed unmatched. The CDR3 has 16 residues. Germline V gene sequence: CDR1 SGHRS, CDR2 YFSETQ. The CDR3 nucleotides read TGCGCCAGCAGCTTGCCTCAAGGGACAGGGGGCAATGAGCAGTTCTTC. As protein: CASSLPQGTGGNEQFF.

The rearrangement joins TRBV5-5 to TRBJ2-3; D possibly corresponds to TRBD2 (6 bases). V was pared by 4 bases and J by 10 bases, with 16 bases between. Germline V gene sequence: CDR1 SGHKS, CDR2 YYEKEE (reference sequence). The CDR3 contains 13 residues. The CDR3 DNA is TGTGCCAGCAGCGCGACTAGTCTTTCCGCGCAGTATTTT. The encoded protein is CASSATSLSAQYF.

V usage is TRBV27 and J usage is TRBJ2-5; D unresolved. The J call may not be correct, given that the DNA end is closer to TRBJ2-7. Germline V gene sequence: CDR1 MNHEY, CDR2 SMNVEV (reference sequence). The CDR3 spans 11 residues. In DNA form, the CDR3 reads TGTGCCACCGAATCGGGCTACGAGCAGTACTTC. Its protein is CATESGYEQYF.

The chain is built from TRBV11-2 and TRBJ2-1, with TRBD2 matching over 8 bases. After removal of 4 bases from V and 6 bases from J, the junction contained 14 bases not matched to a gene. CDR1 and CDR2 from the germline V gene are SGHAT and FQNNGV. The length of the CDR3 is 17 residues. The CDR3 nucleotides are TGTGCCAGCAGCTCCCGGGTGGTCAGCGGGAGTTTCAATGAGCAGTTCTTC. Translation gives CASSSRVVSGSFNEQFF.

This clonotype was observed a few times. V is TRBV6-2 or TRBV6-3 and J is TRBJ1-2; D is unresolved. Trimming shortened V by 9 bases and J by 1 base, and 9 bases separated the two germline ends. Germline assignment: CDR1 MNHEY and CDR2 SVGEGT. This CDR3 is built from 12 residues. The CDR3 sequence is CASSRVNYGYTF. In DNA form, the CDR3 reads TGTGCCAGTTCAAGGGTTAACTATGGCTACACCTTC.

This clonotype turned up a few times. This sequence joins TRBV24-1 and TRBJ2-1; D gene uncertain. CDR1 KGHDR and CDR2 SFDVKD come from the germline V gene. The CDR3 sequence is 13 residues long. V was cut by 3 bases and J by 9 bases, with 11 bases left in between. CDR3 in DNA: TGTGCCACCAGTGATATGGTGGTTCGTGAGCAGTTCTTC. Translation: CATSDMVVREQFF.

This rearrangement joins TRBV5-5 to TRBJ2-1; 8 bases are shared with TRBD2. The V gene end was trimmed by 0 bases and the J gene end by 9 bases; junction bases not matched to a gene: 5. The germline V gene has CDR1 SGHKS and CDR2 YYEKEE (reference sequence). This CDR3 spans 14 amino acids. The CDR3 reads CASSLGGLGGEQFF. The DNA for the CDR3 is TGTGCCAGCAGCTTGGGGGGACTAGGTGGTGAGCAGTTCTTC.

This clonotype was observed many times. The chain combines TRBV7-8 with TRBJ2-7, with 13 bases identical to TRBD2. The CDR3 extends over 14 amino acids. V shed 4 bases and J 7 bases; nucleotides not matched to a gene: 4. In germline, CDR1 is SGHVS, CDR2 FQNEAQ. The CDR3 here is CASSWTSGRGEQYF. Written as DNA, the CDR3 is TGTGCCAGCAGCTGGACTAGCGGGAGAGGGGAGCAGTACTTC.

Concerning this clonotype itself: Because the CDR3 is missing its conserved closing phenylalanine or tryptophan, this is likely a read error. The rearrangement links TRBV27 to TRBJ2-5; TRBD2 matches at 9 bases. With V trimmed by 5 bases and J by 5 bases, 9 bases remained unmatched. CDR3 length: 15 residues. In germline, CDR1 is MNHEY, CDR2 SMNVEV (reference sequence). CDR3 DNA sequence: TGTGCCAGCAGTCCGATTAGCGGGAGCGGGGAGACCCAGTACTCC. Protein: CASSPISGSGETQYS.

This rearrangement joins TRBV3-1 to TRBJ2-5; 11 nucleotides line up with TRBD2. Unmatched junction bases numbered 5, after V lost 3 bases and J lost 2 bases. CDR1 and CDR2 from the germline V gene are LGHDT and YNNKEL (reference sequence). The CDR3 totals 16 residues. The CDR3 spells CASSQRSSGRQETQYF. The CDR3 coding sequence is TGTGCCAGCAGCCAGAGGTCTAGCGGGAGGCAAGAGACCCAGTACTTC.

The CDR3 nucleotides are TGCGCCAGCAACCCAGATAGCACAGATACGCAGTATTTT. It encodes CASNPDSTDTQYF. This chain joins TRBV5-1 and TRBJ2-3; D is unclear. V was shortened by 6 bases and J by 0 bases, with 8 bases between the two germline ends. The germline V gene has CDR1 SGHRS and CDR2 YFSETQ. CDR3 length equals 13 residues.

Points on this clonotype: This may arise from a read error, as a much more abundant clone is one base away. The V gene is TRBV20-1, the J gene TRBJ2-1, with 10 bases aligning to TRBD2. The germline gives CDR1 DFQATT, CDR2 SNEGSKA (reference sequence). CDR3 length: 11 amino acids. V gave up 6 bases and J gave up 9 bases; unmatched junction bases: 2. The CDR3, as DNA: TGCAGTGCCCGGACTAGCGGTGAGCAGTTCTTC. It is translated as CSARTSGEQFF.

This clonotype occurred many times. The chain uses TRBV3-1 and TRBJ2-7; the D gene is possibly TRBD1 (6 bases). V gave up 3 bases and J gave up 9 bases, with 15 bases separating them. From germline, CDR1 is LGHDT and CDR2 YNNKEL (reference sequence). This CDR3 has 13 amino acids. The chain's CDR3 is CASSQDSATRQYF. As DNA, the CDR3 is TGTGCCAGCAGCCAGGACAGCGCTACGAGGCAGTACTTC.

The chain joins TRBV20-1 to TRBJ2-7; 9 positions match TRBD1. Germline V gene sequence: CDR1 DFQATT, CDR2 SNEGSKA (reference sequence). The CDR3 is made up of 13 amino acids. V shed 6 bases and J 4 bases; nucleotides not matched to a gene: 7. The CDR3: CSAPAQGAYEQYF. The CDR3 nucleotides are TGCAGTGCCCCGGCACAGGGGGCTTACGAGCAGTACTTC.

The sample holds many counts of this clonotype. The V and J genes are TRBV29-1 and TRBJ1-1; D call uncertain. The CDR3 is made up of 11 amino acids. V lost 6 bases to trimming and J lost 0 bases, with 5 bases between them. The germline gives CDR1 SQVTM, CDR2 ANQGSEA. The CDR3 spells CSVNLNTEAFF. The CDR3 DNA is TGCAGCGTCAACCTGAACACTGAAGCTTTCTTT.